This T cell receptor (beta chain) emerged from a study of blood T cells in healthy people across ages. A second PCR, run for roughly 7 to 11 cycles, used a sample-barcoded 5' primer plus a J-beta primer mix. TCRdb reprocessed the 5' RACE reads via MiXCR and lists one record per CDR3 protein. The repertoire holds roughly 2 million distinct CDR3 sequences, with 49% as singletons. Study-level points and caveats: Lack of knowledge of donor CMV status possibly confounded expanded clonotype changes. Whereas aged donors had fewer naive CD4+ cells, long-lived donors had more of them and higher diversity. The lack of PBMC sorting stopped any conclusive naive versus antigen-experienced comparison.

The CDR3 has 16 amino acids. Germline CDR1 DFQATT, CDR2 SNEGSKA (reference sequence). V lost 6 bases and J lost 0; bases outside the gene matches: 8. A remark on this clonotype: Its specificity is unknown.

Extractions gave at least 5 micrograms of total RNA per sample. The sequenced material came from blood. The TCR originated in a woman aged 40 to 50 in good health. This rearrangement joins TRBV20-1 to TRBJ2-6; 7 bases match TRBD2. Written as DNA, the CDR3 is TGCAGTGCCATAGGGAGGGGTAACTCTGGGGCCAACGTCCTGACTTTC. This sequence encodes CSAIGRGNSGANVLTF.